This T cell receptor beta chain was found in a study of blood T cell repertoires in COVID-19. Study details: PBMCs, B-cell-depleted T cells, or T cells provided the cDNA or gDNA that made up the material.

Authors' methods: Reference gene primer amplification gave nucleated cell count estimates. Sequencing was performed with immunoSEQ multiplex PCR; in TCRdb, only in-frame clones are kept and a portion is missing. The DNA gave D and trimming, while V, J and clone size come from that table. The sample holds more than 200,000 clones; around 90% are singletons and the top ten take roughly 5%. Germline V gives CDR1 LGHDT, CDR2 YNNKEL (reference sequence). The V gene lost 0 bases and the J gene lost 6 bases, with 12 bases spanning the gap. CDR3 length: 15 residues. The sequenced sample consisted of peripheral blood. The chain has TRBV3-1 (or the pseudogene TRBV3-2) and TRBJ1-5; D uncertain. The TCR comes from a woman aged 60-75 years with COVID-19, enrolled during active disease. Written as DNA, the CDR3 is TGTGCCAGCAGCCAAGATTCGAGGGAAAGTCAGCCCCAGCATTTT. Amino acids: CASSQDSRESQPQHF.